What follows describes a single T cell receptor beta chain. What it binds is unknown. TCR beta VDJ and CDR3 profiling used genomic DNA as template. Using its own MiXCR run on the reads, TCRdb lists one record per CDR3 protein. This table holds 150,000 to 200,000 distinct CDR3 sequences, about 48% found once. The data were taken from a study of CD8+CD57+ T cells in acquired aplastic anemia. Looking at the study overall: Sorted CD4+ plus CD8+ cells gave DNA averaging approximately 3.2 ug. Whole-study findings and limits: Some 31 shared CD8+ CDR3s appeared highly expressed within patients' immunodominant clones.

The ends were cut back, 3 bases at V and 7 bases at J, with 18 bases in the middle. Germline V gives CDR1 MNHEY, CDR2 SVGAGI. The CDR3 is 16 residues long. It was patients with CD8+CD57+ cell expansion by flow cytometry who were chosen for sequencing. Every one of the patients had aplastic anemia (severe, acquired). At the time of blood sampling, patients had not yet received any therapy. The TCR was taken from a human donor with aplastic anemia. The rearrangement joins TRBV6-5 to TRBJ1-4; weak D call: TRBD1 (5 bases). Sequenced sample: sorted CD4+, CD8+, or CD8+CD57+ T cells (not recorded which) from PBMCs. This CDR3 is CASSYCRVRECEKLFF. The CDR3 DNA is TGTGCCAGCAGTTATTGTCGGGTCAGGGAGTGTGAAAAACTGTTTTTT.